These 16 T cell receptor beta chains originate from one sample sequenced in a study of T cells in Graves' hyperthyroidism and ophthalmopathy. Amplification of TCR beta CDR3 regions was performed using RNA transcripts as template. The HTBI primer set was used in a first-round RT-PCR of the TCR CDR3. MiXCR, applied by TCRdb to the multiplex PCR reads, yields one record per CDR3 protein. The repertoire consists of a few hundred thousand distinct CDR3 sequences, with about 14% occurring once and the leading ten covering about 15%. The sequenced sample was blood. These receptors all stem from a woman aged 40-49 years with Graves' hyperthyroidism.

This clonotype was observed many times. CDR3 DNA sequence: TGTGCCAGCAGACTCGCTGAGACTAAGGCCTACAATGAGCAGTTCTTC. Translating gives CASRLAETKAYNEQFF. This sequence joins TRBV28 and TRBJ2-1, with D possibly matching TRBD2 (5 bases). The germline gives CDR1 MDHEN, CDR2 SYDVKM. This CDR3 spans 16 amino acids. Trimming stripped 6 bases from V and 2 bases from J, with 17 bases between.

This clonotype was recorded many times. The CDR3 protein is CASSQSGASHPEKLFF. CDR3 bases: TGTGCCAGCAGCCAGTCCGGGGCATCACATCCTGAAAAACTGTTTTTT. V is TRBV28 and J is TRBJ1-4, with D perhaps matching TRBD1 (5 bases). Trimming took 6 bases from V and 7 from J, leaving 21 bases between them. CDR3 length: 16 amino acids. Germline CDR1 MDHEN, CDR2 SYDVKM.

The chain has TRBV11-1 and TRBJ1-1; D may be TRBD1 (6 bases). CDR1 and CDR2 from the germline V gene are SGHAT and FQDESV (reference sequence). The CDR3 runs 15 residues. Trimming cost V 2 bases and J 0 bases, with 10 bases left between them. The CDR3 protein is CASSLTDSMNTEAFF. CDR3 nucleotide sequence: TGTGCCAGCAGCTTAACGGACAGTATGAACACTGAAGCTTTCTTT.

The table lists this clonotype with a few counts. V gene TRBV20-1 combines with J gene TRBJ1-4, with D perhaps matching TRBD1 (5 bases). This CDR3 spans 13 amino acids. Germline-derived CDR1 and CDR2 are DFQATT and SNEGSKA (reference sequence). Trimming removed 6 bases from V and 7 bases from J, with 15 bases in between. The CDR3 bases are TGCAGTGCGACGGGACTGTCGCTTGAAAAACTGTTTTTT. It codes for CSATGLSLEKLFF.

The V gene is TRBV7-2, the J gene TRBJ2-1; D possibly corresponds to TRBD2 (6 bases). Germline V gives CDR1 SGHTA, CDR2 FQGNSA. This CDR3 contains 15 residues. The V gene lost 7 bases and the J gene lost 4 bases, with 17 bases spanning the gap. CDR3 DNA: TGTGCCAGCACCCCCAGTAGCGGACAATACAATGAGCAGTTCTTC. Translation: CASTPSSGQYNEQFF.

Points on this clonotype: The junction differs from germline at one of its ends, possibly a read error. This chain uses TRBV12-3 or TRBV12-4 with TRBJ2-1; 11 bases line up with TRBD1. This CDR3 spans 16 amino acids. CDR3 protein: CAGSFWTGGDYNEQFF. Written as DNA, the CDR3 is TGTGCCGGCAGTTTCTGGACAGGGGGCGATTACAATGAGCAGTTCTTC.

The chain carries TRBV5-1 and TRBJ2-5, with no clear D. The CDR3 is made up of 13 amino acids. Germline CDR1 is SGHRS and CDR2 is YFSETQ. V was pared by 4 bases and J by 6 bases, with 13 bases between. Written as DNA, the CDR3 is TGCGCCAGCAGCCCCCATATCCGACAGACCCAGTACTTC. Residues: CASSPHIRQTQYF.

This clonotype was detected ten times or more. V gene TRBV2 combines with J gene TRBJ2-7; TRBD2 matches 8 bases. The CDR3 loop spans 16 amino acids. Germline V lookup: CDR1 SNHLY, CDR2 FYNNEI. Trimming at V came to 7 bases and at J to 1 base, leaving 12 bases not matched to a gene. The CDR3 reads CASTPNSGTRSYEQYF. The DNA for the CDR3 is TGTGCCAGCACGCCCAATAGCGGGACGAGATCCTACGAGCAGTACTTC.

This clonotype has a handful of counts. The chain uses TRBV29-1 and TRBJ2-4; maybe TRBD1 (5 bases). This CDR3 has 13 amino acids. Germline CDR1 reads SQVTM; CDR2 reads ANQGSEA. The V end was cut by 6 bases, the J end by 6 bases, with 15 bases between. Here the CDR3 reads CSVTDISVNIQYF. The CDR3 DNA sequence: TGCAGCGTCACGGACATTTCGGTAAACATTCAGTACTTC.

About this clonotype: This clone may be a read error of a much larger clone one base away. The V and J genes are TRBV27 and TRBJ2-7; D perhaps matches TRBD1 (5 bases). V was shortened by 7 bases and J by 2 bases, with 15 bases between the two germline ends. CDR1 and CDR2 (germline): MNHEY, SMNVEV (reference sequence). The CDR3 consists of 14 residues. The chain's CDR3 is CASNGPDTTYEQYF. In DNA, the CDR3 is TGTGCCAGCAACGGTCCGGACACGACCTACGAGCAGTACTTC.

This clonotype occurred a few times. The chain employs TRBV20-1 and TRBJ2-2, with 7 bases fitting TRBD1. Germline V CDR1 and CDR2: DFQATT, SNEGSKA (reference sequence). The length of the CDR3 is 14 residues. The ends lost 6 bases at V and 1 base at J; junction bases unmatched: 5. The CDR3 region has the DNA TGCAGTGCAGCCCAGGGGGTGAACACCGGGGAGCTGTTTTTT. Its translation: CSAAQGVNTGELFF.

This clonotype came up a few times. The rearrangement joins TRBV28 to TRBJ1-4; 8 bases are shared with TRBD1. This CDR3 contains 13 residues. The germline V gene encodes CDR1 MDHEN and CDR2 SYDVKM. V gave up 3 bases and J gave up 13 bases; unmatched junction bases: 7. In DNA form, the CDR3 reads TGTGCCAGCAGTTTCGCAGGGGGCAGGGGACTGTTTTTT. It yields the protein CASSFAGGRGLFF. Full variable domain (missing parts from reference TRBV28 and TRBJ1-4): DVKVTQSSRYLVKRTGEKVFLECVQDMDHENMFWYRQDPGLGLRLIYFSYDVKMKEKGDIPEGYSVSREKKERFSLILESASTNQTSMYLCASSFAGGRGLFFGSGTQLSVL.

This clonotype has only one observation. A much larger clone is a single base away; this may be a read error. The chain links TRBV20-1 to TRBJ1-5; 8 bases match TRBD1. The ends lost 0 bases at V and 12 bases at J; junction bases unmatched: 10. CDR1 DFQATT and CDR2 SNEGSKA come from the germline V gene (reference sequence). This CDR3 has 14 residues. The CDR3 loop is CSAREGQGKGLQHF. CDR3 sequence (DNA): TGCAGTGCTAGAGAAGGACAGGGTAAAGGACTCCAGCATTTT.

This clonotype was seen at least ten times. The chain's CDR3 is CASSGPSTQTQYF. For the CDR3, the DNA is TGTGCCAGCAGTGGTCCTAGCACCCAGACCCAGTACTTC. The rearrangement joins TRBV2 to TRBJ2-5; the D gene is possibly TRBD2 (5 bases). This CDR3 region has 13 residues. Trimming took off 4 bases at V and 6 bases at J, with 12 bases between the two ends. CDR1 is SNHLY and CDR2 is FYNNEI in the germline V gene.

This rearrangement joins TRBV5-8 to TRBJ2-7; 9 positions match TRBD1. In germline, CDR1 is SGHTS, CDR2 YDEGEE. The CDR3 runs to 15 residues. Losses at the gene ends were 2 bases for V and 0 bases for J; bases not matched to a gene: 3. The CDR3 loop reads CASSFGTGSSYEQYF. The CDR3, as DNA: TGTGCCAGCAGCTTCGGGACAGGGAGCTCCTACGAGCAGTACTTC.

Ten or more counts support this clonotype. The gene calls are TRBV6-2 or TRBV6-3 and TRBJ2-1, with 8 positions matching TRBD2. V gave up 8 bases and J gave up 4 bases; unmatched junction bases: 7. The CDR3 consists of 14 residues. Looked up from germline, CDR1 is MNHEY and CDR2 is SVGEGT. In DNA form, the CDR3 reads TGTGCCAGCTCCCGGGCGGGGGGTTACAATGAGCAGTTCTTC. Translation gives CASSRAGGYNEQFF.